Listed here are 13 T cell receptor beta chains from one sample, sequenced in a study of cytomegalovirus exposure and HLA in healthy donors. Here immunoSEQ multiplex PCR was the method, and the copy in TCRdb shows in-frame clones only, minus some. The sample yields 200,000 to 250,000 clones, around nine tenths seen once. Sequencing was carried out using PBMCs. The source is a woman under 30 in good health and CMV-seronegative.

CDR3 loop: CASSLQGATGNQPQHF. CDR3 bases: TGTGCCAGTAGTCTTCAGGGGGCGACGGGCAATCAGCCCCAGCATTTT. The chain employs TRBV19 and TRBJ1-5, with 8 bases identical to TRBD1. The CDR3 is 16 amino acids. The germline gives CDR1 LNHDA, CDR2 SQIVND (reference sequence). V dropped 5 bases and J dropped 2; count of bases not matched to a gene: 8.

Only one count was recorded for this clone. The chain combines TRBV7-9 with TRBJ2-1; TRBD2 agrees at 7 bases. CDR1 and CDR2 (germline): SEHNR, FQNEAQ (reference sequence). The trim removed 1 base at V and 9 bases at J, leaving 9 bases unmatched. This CDR3 contains 15 residues. The CDR3: CASSLVPGGITEQFF. The CDR3 nucleotides are TGTGCCAGCAGCTTAGTGCCGGGAGGCATCACTGAGCAGTTCTTC. The variable domain in full, completed from reference TRBV7-9 and TRBJ2-1, reads DTGVSQNPRHKITKRGQNVTFRCDPISEHNRLYWYRQTLGQGPEFLTYFQNEAQLEKSRLLSDRFSAERPKGSFSTLEIQRTEQGDSAMYLCASSLVPGGITEQFFGPGTRLTVL.

V gene TRBV4-1 combines with J gene TRBJ2-7; 13 bases line up with TRBD2. V was pared by 4 bases and J by 5 bases, with 2 bases of the junction left unmatched. The CDR3 sequence is 14 residues long. The germline gives CDR1 MGHRA, CDR2 YSYEKL. CDR3 protein: CASSLGLAGDEQYF. DNA of the CDR3: TGCGCCAGCAGCCTTGGACTAGCGGGGGACGAGCAGTACTTC.

This clone was seen a few times. This sequence joins TRBV5-1 and TRBJ1-1, with 7 bases that match TRBD1. The V segment lost 5 bases and the J segment 3 bases; nucleotides outside the gene matches: 4. The CDR3 is made up of 13 amino acids. Germline V gene lookup returns CDR1 SGHRS and CDR2 YFSETQ. The CDR3 here is CASRRGTDTEAFF. Written as DNA, the CDR3 is TGCGCCAGCAGACGGGGGACAGACACTGAAGCTTTCTTT.

The genes are TRBV5-1 and TRBJ2-3, with unresolved D. The germline CDR1 and CDR2 sequences are SGHRS and YFSETQ. Deletions cut 1 base from V and 2 bases from J, with 11 bases between. The CDR3 totals 15 residues. This CDR3 is CASSLLTPDTDTQYF. Written as DNA, the CDR3 is TGCGCCAGCAGCTTGCTCACACCAGACACAGATACGCAGTATTTT.

This chain's CDR3 is CASSSQGAFGYTF. For the CDR3, the DNA is TGCGCCAGCAGCTCGCAGGGGGCTTTTGGCTACACCTTC. The J gene is TRBJ1-2, the V gene TRBV5-1, with TRBD1 matching 8 bases. Germline lookup yields CDR1 SGHRS and CDR2 YFSETQ. The CDR3 is 13 amino acids. V lost 3 bases to trimming and J lost 7 bases; unmatched junction nucleotides: 5.

CDR3 residues: CASSYPGLAGALRDTQYF. CDR3 DNA: TGTGCCAGTAGCTACCCGGGACTAGCGGGAGCCCTTCGGGATACGCAGTATTTT. This sequence joins TRBV19 and TRBJ2-3; 14 bases are a match to TRBD2. V lost 6 bases, J lost 6 bases, and 14 bases stayed unmatched. The CDR3 covers 18 residues. Germline V gene sequence: CDR1 LNHDA, CDR2 SQIVND (reference sequence).

This chain uses TRBV7-3 with TRBJ1-1; maybe TRBD1 (5 bases). This CDR3 contains 13 residues. V lost 5 bases, J lost 5 bases, and 12 bases lay in between. The V gene's germline CDR1 is SGHTA and CDR2 FQGTGA. The CDR3 DNA follows: TGTGCCAGCAGCCCCCCGGGGGGGACTGAAGCTTTCTTT. Protein: CASSPPGGTEAFF.

The V call is TRBV4-2, the J call TRBJ1-2; D unresolved. The CDR3 covers 14 residues. Germline CDR1 and CDR2: LGHNA and YNFKEQ. V lost 0 bases and J 4 bases, leaving 9 bases between the germline ends. This chain's CDR3 is CASSQDQEAYGYTF. CDR3 DNA: TGTGCCAGCAGCCAAGACCAAGAGGCCTATGGCTACACCTTC.

V and J are TRBV18 and TRBJ2-7; D might be TRBD1 (6 bases). Trimming left V 3 bases short and J 2 bases short, with 14 bases between. This CDR3 is 15 amino acids long. Per the germline V gene, CDR1 is KGHSH and CDR2 is LQKENI. The CDR3 DNA follows: TGTGCCAGCTCACCCTCGGGACACCATACCTACGAGCAGTACTTC. It codes for CASSPSGHHTYEQYF. Full variable domain (missing parts from reference TRBV18 and TRBJ2-7): NAGVMQNPRHLVRRRGQEARLRCSPMKGHSHVYWYRQLPEEGLKFMVYLQKENIIDESGMPKERFSAEFPKEGPSILRIQQVVRGDSAAYFCASSPSGHHTYEQYFGPGTRLTVT.

V usage is TRBV10-3 and J usage is TRBJ2-1; TRBD1 matches at 8 bases. J was trimmed by 3 bases and V by 4 bases; bases with no gene match: 5. Germline lookup yields CDR1 ENHRY and CDR2 SYGVKD. This CDR3 has 15 amino acids. This CDR3 is CAISAGTGLYNEQFF. The DNA for the CDR3 is TGTGCCATCAGTGCCGGGACAGGTCTCTACAATGAGCAGTTCTTC.

The gene calls are TRBV6-5 and TRBJ1-5, with 7 bases matching TRBD1. Germline CDR1 is MNHEY and CDR2 is SVGAGI. V gave up 6 bases and J gave up 6 bases; unmatched junction bases: 11. The CDR3 length is 15 residues. The CDR3 spells CASSPSSYRGQPQHF. Written as DNA, the CDR3 is TGTGCCAGCAGCCCCAGTAGCTACAGGGGTCAGCCCCAGCATTTT.

This clone was seen a single time. The rearrangement joins TRBV19 to TRBJ2-5; 10 bases match TRBD1. Germline V gene sequence: CDR1 LNHDA, CDR2 SQIVND (reference sequence). CDR3 length equals 16 residues. The trim removed 6 bases at V and 4 bases at J, leaving 11 bases unmatched. CDR3 in DNA: TGTGCCAGTAGACCTAGGACAGGGGGAAAAGTAGAGACCCAGTACTTC. Its translation: CASRPRTGGKVETQYF. The full variable domain, rest sourced from reference TRBV19 and TRBJ2-5, is DGGITQSPKYLFRKEGQNVTLSCEQNLNHDAMYWYRQDPGQGLRLIYYSQIVNDFQKGDIAEGYSVSREKKESFPLTVTSAQKNPTAFYLCASRPRTGGKVETQYFGPGTRLLVL.